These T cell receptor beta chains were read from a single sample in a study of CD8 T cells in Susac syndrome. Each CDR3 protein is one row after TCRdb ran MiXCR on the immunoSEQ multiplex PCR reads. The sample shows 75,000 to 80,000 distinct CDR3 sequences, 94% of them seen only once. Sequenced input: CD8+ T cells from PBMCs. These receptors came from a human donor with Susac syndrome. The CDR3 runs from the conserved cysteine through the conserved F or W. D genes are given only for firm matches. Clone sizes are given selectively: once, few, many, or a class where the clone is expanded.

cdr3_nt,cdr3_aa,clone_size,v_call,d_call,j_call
TGTGCCAGCAGCCGACAGGGTGGGTCCCTCTACAATGAGCAGTTCTTC,CASSRQGGSLYNEQFF,.,TRBV6-1,TRBD1,TRBJ2-1
TGTGCCAGCAGGGGGAGAGATGGCTACACCTTC,CASRGRDGYTF,.,TRBV9,.,TRBJ1-2
TGTGCCAGCAGGGATACCTTGCCCAGGGGGACCTTTTCCTACGAGCAGTACTTC,CASRDTLPRGTFSYEQYF,.,TRBV6-1,TRBD1,TRBJ2-7
TGTGCCAGCAGTCCAGGGATCGGGGAGCTGTTTTTT,CASSPGIGELFF,once,TRBV7-6,.,TRBJ2-2
TGTGCCAGCAGTGGGTCAAGCACGCAGTATTTT,CASSGSSTQYF,.,TRBV2,.,TRBJ2-3
TGTGCCAGCAGCAGTTATAGCGGTGCCTACGAGCAGTACTTC,CASSSYSGAYEQYF,once,TRBV3-1,.,TRBJ2-7
TGTGCCTATGGACTAGCGGTCGGGGAAGGTACGCAGTATTTT,CAYGLAVGEGTQYF,.,TRBV30,TRBD2,TRBJ2-3
TGTGCCAGCAGCTTTCAGGGAGGACAAGAGACCCAGTACTTC,CASSFQGGQETQYF,.,TRBV5-6,.,TRBJ2-5
TGTGCCAGCAGCGTAGAAGGACTAGCGGGGGGCGGGGACACCGGGGAGCTGTTTTTT,CASSVEGLAGGGDTGELFF,.,TRBV9,TRBD2,TRBJ2-2
TGTGCCAGCAGCCGACAGGGAGCTAACTATGGCTACACCTTC,CASSRQGANYGYTF,.,TRBV7-9,TRBD1,TRBJ1-2
TGCAGCGTGGATGACACCTACGAGCAGTACTTC,CSVDDTYEQYF,.,TRBV29-1,.,TRBJ2-7
TGTGCCAGCAGCGGAGGGGATTACTATGGCTACACCTTC,CASSGGDYYGYTF,once,TRBV9,.,TRBJ1-2
TGCAGTGCTAGAGATGGTCTAGCTAGGCTCCGCTCCTACGAGCAGTACTTC,CSARDGLARLRSYEQYF,.,TRBV20-1,.,TRBJ2-7